Listed below are T cell receptor beta chains from one sample, sequenced in a study of blood T cells in healthy people across ages. TCRdb called the 5' RACE reads again in MiXCR, with one record for every CDR3 protein. The table records roughly 1,000,000 distinct CDR3 sequences, 20% to 25% of them present only once. These data also featured in a second study, about T cells of mothers and their children.

Specimen: blood. Receptors originate from a girl aged 2-10 years in good health. CDR3s include the opening cysteine and the closing phenylalanine or tryptophan. A D gene is named only where the DNA matches it firmly. Expanded clones are given a class, and other clones once, few, many or no size at all.

NA	NA	TRBV20-1	TRBJ2-3	CSVRRPTDTQYF	TGCAGTGTCAGACGACCTACAGATACGCAGTATTTT
NA	NA	TRBV5-6	TRBJ2-1	CASRRRDGYNHQFF	TGTGCCAGCAGGCGCCGGGACGGCTACAATCATCAGTTCTTC
NA	NA	TRBV28	TRBJ2-4	CASSLRIGIQYF	TGTGCCAGCAGTTTACGGATAGGCATTCAGTACTTC
NA	TRBD1	TRBV4-2	TRBJ1-5	CASSQDEQGTAQPQHF	TGTGCCAGCAGCCAAGACGAACAGGGGACGGCTCAGCCCCAGCATTTT
NA	TRBD2	TRBV10-3	TRBJ2-4	CAIGIAGGPKNIQYF	TGTGCCATCGGGATAGCGGGGGGGCCGAAAAACATTCAGTACTTC
few	NA	TRBV15	TRBJ1-2	CATSRDFAVSGYTF	TGTGCCACCAGCAGAGATTTCGCGGTTTCTGGCTACACCTTC
NA	TRBD2	TRBV12-3/TRBV12-4	TRBJ2-3	CASSPLGLAGTADTQYF	TGTGCCAGCAGCCCACTAGGACTAGCGGGTACCGCAGATACGCAGTATTTT
few	NA	TRBV12-3/TRBV12-4	TRBJ2-1	CASSLFRDNYEQFF	TGTGCCAGCAGCTTGTTCCGGGACAACTATGAGCAGTTCTTC
NA	NA	TRBV5-1	TRBJ2-1	CASSLAKGAYNEQFF	TGCGCCAGCAGCTTGGCCAAGGGAGCCTACAATGAGCAGTTCTTC
NA	TRBD1	TRBV5-1	TRBJ1-3	CASSEVTGTGNTIYF	TGCGCCAGCTCGGAAGTGACAGGGACTGGAAACACCATATATTTT
NA	NA	TRBV4-1	TRBJ2-3	CASSQEFPSSTDTQYF	TGCGCCAGCAGCCAAGAATTCCCCTCTAGCACAGATACGCAGTATTTT
NA	TRBD1	TRBV11-2	TRBJ1-2	CASSFPGQGGRSYTF	TGTGCCAGCAGCTTCCCCGGACAGGGGGGTAGGAGCTACACCTTC
few	NA	TRBV6-5	TRBJ2-2	CASSYSGGGPGELFF	TGTGCCAGCAGTTACTCTGGGGGGGGGCCCGGGGAGCTGTTTTTT
few	NA	TRBV27	TRBJ2-5	CASSLFPAIQETQYF	TGTGCCAGCAGTTTATTTCCCGCCATCCAAGAGACCCAGTACTTC